A selection of T cell receptor beta chains follows, all from one sample in a study of human T cells and chemical hapten exposure. TCRdb re-called the RACE reads through MiXCR, storing one row per CDR3 protein. Of under 90,000 distinct CDR3 sequences listed, 8.6% were seen once; the top ten hold 1.5% to 1.7%. The sequenced sample consisted of whole blood. These receptors originate from a male donor in good health. Some clones in this sample may be carry-over from other donors' samples. Each CDR3 is given with its conserved first and last residue.

V: TRBV4-3
J: TRBJ1-4
CDR3: CASSQDRATNEKLFF

V: TRBV20-1
J: TRBJ2-4
CDR3: CSALTRLLAKNIQYF

V: TRBV27
J: TRBJ2-7
CDR3: CASSPLSGQGSYEQYF

V: TRBV5-1
J: TRBJ1-1
CDR3: CASSRGRTEAFF

V: TRBV11-1
J: TRBJ2-3
CDR3: CASSLDRLASATQYF

V: TRBV4-1
J: TRBJ2-3
CDR3: CASSLSATSGRALDTQYF

V: TRBV29-1
J: TRBJ2-1
CDR3: CSAYWGQEQFF

V: TRBV25-1
J: TRBJ1-6
CDR3: CASRYRVGNSPLHF

V: TRBV27
J: TRBJ2-2
CDR3: CASSPSMDTGELFF

V: TRBV9
J: TRBJ2-7
CDR3: CASSAGTAGYEQYF

V: TRBV5-1
J: TRBJ1-1
CDR3: CASSWDRETNTEAFF

V: TRBV7-9
J: TRBJ2-1
CDR3: CASSHSGSHSYNEQFF

V: TRBV25-1
J: TRBJ1-1
CDR3: CASSINTEAFF

V: TRBV7-2
J: TRBJ2-3
CDR3: CASSSDYLSTDTQYF

V: TRBV4-1
J: TRBJ2-5
CDR3: CASSQDLLEASGGRTEYF

V: TRBV27
J: TRBJ2-6
CDR3: CASSEFSSGANVLTF

V: TRBV24-1
J: TRBJ1-5
CDR3: CATRQGETGPQHF

V: TRBV5-1
J: TRBJ1-1
CDR3: CASSSQNMNTEAFF

V: TRBV4-1
J: TRBJ1-2
CDR3: CASSQPTSREDGYTF

V: TRBV29-1
J: TRBJ1-4
CDR3: CSVGGTGDEKLFF

V: TRBV6-5
J: TRBJ2-3
CDR3: CASSPGDSQDTQYF

V: TRBV12-3/TRBV12-4
J: TRBJ1-1
CDR3: CASSRFSYMNTEAFF

V: TRBV12-3/TRBV12-4
J: TRBJ2-7
CDR3: CASSLDGSSYEQYF